This TCR beta chain derives from a study of T cells after yellow fever vaccination. Study results and limitations: Weaker, the secondary response had a peak occurring faster, on day 5 versus 15. In FACS-sorted repertoires, abundant clonotypes from the bulk population could appear as contaminants.

TCRdb passed the 5' RACE reads through MiXCR, listing each CDR3 protein once. Of over 150,000 distinct CDR3 sequences listed, 6.2% are singletons. This clonotype appeared many times. Its antigen remains unknown. The sequence derives from a man between 18 and 35 years old who received the YFV17D yellow fever vaccine. This sample comprised CD4+ T cells sorted from PBMCs, obtained on the day of the first yellow fever vaccination.

This chain's CDR3 is CSLDPAGRYNEQFF. The CDR3 nucleotides read TGCAGTTTAGATCCAGCGGGGCGGTACAATGAGCAGTTCTTC. The V and J genes are TRBV20-1 and TRBJ2-1, with 7 bases that match TRBD2. This CDR3 is 14 amino acids long. With 8 bases clipped from V and 4 bases from J, the junction kept 11 bases outside the gene matches. In germline, CDR1 is DFQATT, CDR2 SNEGSKA (reference sequence).